Following are 22 T cell receptor beta chains from one sample sequenced in a study of cytomegalovirus exposure and HLA in healthy donors. The PCR had 60 Vbeta and 13 Jbeta primers. The method was immunoSEQ multiplex PCR; TCRdb's version includes in-frame clones alone and lacks a portion of them. The sample holds about 180,000 clones, over 65% seen once. The sequencing sample was made of PBMCs. Every receptor here comes from a woman in her sixties in good health and CMV-seropositive.

V and J are TRBV11-2 and TRBJ2-7, with D perhaps TRBD1 (6 bases). The germline V and J ends were trimmed by 4 bases and 4 bases, with 14 bases remaining between them. Germline CDR1 reads SGHAT; CDR2 reads FQNNGV. The CDR3 is made up of 14 amino acids. The CDR3 is CASSSVRGGYEQYF. As DNA, the CDR3 is TGTGCCAGCAGCTCGGTCAGGGGCGGTTACGAGCAGTACTTC.

The V and J genes are TRBV5-1 and TRBJ2-7; D is perhaps TRBD2 (5 bases). The CDR3 runs to 14 residues. Germline V gene sequence: CDR1 SGHRS, CDR2 YFSETQ. V lost 4 bases, J lost 4 bases, and 15 bases lay in between. The CDR3, as DNA: TGCGCCAGCAGCCTCGGACTCCGGTCATACGAGCAGTACTTC. Residues: CASSLGLRSYEQYF.

This clone was detected a few times. The chain joins TRBV10-3 to TRBJ2-3, with 15 bases identical to TRBD2. The CDR3 totals 16 residues. J gave up 4 bases and V 3 bases, and 2 bases lay outside the gene matches. The germline CDR1 and CDR2 sequences are ENHRY and SYGVKD. The CDR3 region is CAISEGLAGGPDTQYF. The CDR3 DNA sequence: TGTGCCATCAGTGAAGGACTAGCGGGGGGGCCAGATACGCAGTATTTT.

V is TRBV15 and J is TRBJ2-5; tentative D call: TRBD2 (6 bases). The V end lost 5 bases, the J end lost 3 bases, and 16 bases lay between the germline ends. CDR1 and CDR2 from the germline V gene are LNHNV and YYDKDF (reference sequence). This CDR3 has 15 residues. CDR3 DNA sequence: TGTGCCACCAGCTTGGAGGCTGGGGGGAAAGAGACCCAGTACTTC. Its protein product is CATSLEAGGKETQYF.

V usage is TRBV15 and J usage is TRBJ2-1; a possible D gene is TRBD2 (5 bases). The V gene's germline CDR1 is LNHNV and CDR2 YYDKDF (reference sequence). The CDR3 has 15 amino acids. V was pared by 5 bases and J by 0 bases, with 11 bases between. CDR3 sequence (DNA): TGTGCCACCAGCTTCATTGGGAGCTCCTACAATGAGCAGTTCTTC. This codes for CATSFIGSSYNEQFF.

The gene calls are TRBV4-3 and TRBJ1-5; D is unresolved. Trimming took off 0 bases at V and 6 bases at J, with 6 bases between the two ends. CDR1 is LGHNA and CDR2 is YSLEER in the germline V gene. CDR3 length: 13 residues. The CDR3 bases are TGCGCCAGCAGCCAAGATCGTCTTCAGCCCCAGCATTTT. This encodes CASSQDRLQPQHF.

The V call is TRBV30, the J call TRBJ2-1, with 8 bases lining up with TRBD1. V lost 4 bases to trimming and J lost 8 bases; unmatched junction nucleotides: 16. The germline gives CDR1 GTSNPN, CDR2 SVGIG (reference sequence). This CDR3 region has 16 residues. The CDR3: CAWTEGPLTRGHEQFF. In nucleotides, the CDR3 is TGTGCCTGGACCGAGGGCCCTCTAACCAGGGGGCATGAGCAGTTCTTC. Full variable domain (rest looked up from reference TRBV30 and TRBJ2-1): SQTIHQWPATLVQPVGSPLSLECTVEGTSNPNLYWYRQAAGRGLQLLFYSVGIGQISSEVPQNLSASRPQDRQFILSSKKLLLSDSGFYLCAWTEGPLTRGHEQFFGPGTRLTVL.

The CDR3 reads CASSPWEPGLASYEQYF. The DNA of the CDR3 is TGTGCCAGCAGCCCTTGGGAGCCGGGACTAGCATCCTACGAGCAGTACTTC. This sequence joins TRBV7-9 and TRBJ2-7, with 9 bases matching TRBD2. This CDR3 is built from 17 residues. The junction had 12 bases not matched to a gene; V was cut back by 5 bases and J by 1 base. In germline, CDR1 is SEHNR, CDR2 FQNEAQ (reference sequence).

The gene calls are TRBV7-3 and TRBJ2-5; 11 bases line up with TRBD2. V trimming: 1 base; J trimming: 1 base; junction bases outside the gene matches: 2. Looked up from germline, CDR1 is SGHTA and CDR2 is FQGTGA. The CDR3 runs to 16 residues. This CDR3 is CASSLSGTSGQETQYF. The CDR3 coding sequence is TGTGCCAGCAGCTTAAGCGGGACTAGCGGCCAAGAGACCCAGTACTTC.

The CDR3 sequence is CASSLTSYNEQFF. The CDR3 DNA sequence: TGCGCCAGCAGCTTGACTTCCTACAATGAGCAGTTCTTC. The gene calls are TRBV5-1 and TRBJ2-1; no clear D. The CDR3 is 13 amino acids. Germline V gene lookup returns CDR1 SGHRS and CDR2 YFSETQ. V lost 1 base and J lost 1, with 3 bases in between.

A single count supports this clone. The chain has TRBV27 and TRBJ1-1; TRBD1 matches 12 bases. V shed 8 bases, J shed 4 bases, and the junction held 5 bases outside the gene matches. CDR1 MNHEY and CDR2 SMNVEV come from the germline V gene (reference sequence). The CDR3 runs 14 residues. This CDR3 reads CASRDRGLITEAFF. The CDR3 region has the DNA TGTGCCAGCCGGGACAGGGGGCTGATCACTGAAGCTTTCTTT.

V is TRBV19 and J is TRBJ1-5, with 7 positions matching TRBD1. With V trimmed by 2 bases and J by 1 base, 5 bases remained unmatched. The CDR3 consists of 16 residues. Germline CDR1 is LNHDA and CDR2 is SQIVND (reference sequence). The CDR3: CASSIRSGGSNQPQHF. CDR3 bases: TGTGCCAGTAGTATAAGGTCAGGGGGAAGCAATCAGCCCCAGCATTTT.

The chain joins TRBV4-3 to TRBJ1-2; no clear D. The V end was cut by 0 bases, the J end by 7 bases, with 15 bases between. The CDR3 is 15 residues long. CDR1 is LGHNA and CDR2 is YSLEER in the germline V gene. The CDR3 DNA is TGCGCCAGCAGCCAAGATCTCGGGGATGCCTGTGGCTACACCTTC. Amino acid sequence: CASSQDLGDACGYTF.

This clone has just one count. The chain couples TRBV7-2 to TRBJ2-5; weak D call: TRBD2 (5 bases). CDR1 and CDR2 (germline): SGHTA, FQGNSA. The CDR3 runs to 15 residues. The V and J ends lost 0 bases and 1 base respectively, with 9 bases between them. The CDR3 DNA follows: TGTGCCAGCAGCTTAGCGCCCGGACTCCAAGAGACCCAGTACTTC. Translation gives CASSLAPGLQETQYF.

The rearrangement joins TRBV6-5 to TRBJ2-5; perhaps TRBD1 as D (6 bases). Trimming removed 2 bases at V and 5 bases at J, with 15 bases between. Per the germline V gene, CDR1 is MNHEY and CDR2 is SVGAGI. There are 15 residues in the CDR3. CDR3: CASSYAPTGMETQYF. CDR3 coding DNA: TGTGCCAGCAGTTACGCCCCCACAGGGATGGAGACCCAGTACTTC.

The J gene is TRBJ2-1, the V gene TRBV27, with 8 bases aligning to TRBD2. Germline V gene lookup returns CDR1 MNHEY and CDR2 SMNVEV (reference sequence). V shed 3 bases and J 0 bases; nucleotides not matched to a gene: 4. The CDR3 has 16 amino acids. The CDR3 is CASSFTAGGSYNEQFF. The CDR3 DNA reads TGTGCCAGCAGTTTTACGGCGGGAGGCTCCTACAATGAGCAGTTCTTC.

This clone was observed a handful of times. The DNA of the CDR3 is TGTGCCAGTAGGGGGACAACGACAGGGAACACTGAAGCTTTCTTT. Its protein is CASRGTTTGNTEAFF. This chain links TRBV19 with TRBJ1-1, with a possible D match to TRBD1 (6 bases). This CDR3 has 15 residues. Germline V lookup: CDR1 LNHDA, CDR2 SQIVND (reference sequence). Trimming cost V 6 bases and J 1 base, with 15 bases left between them.

The rearrangement uses TRBV9 and TRBJ2-3, with D tentatively TRBD2 (6 bases). This CDR3 spans 15 amino acids. The V gene lost 3 bases and the J gene lost 10 bases, with 21 bases spanning the gap. CDR1 SGDLS and CDR2 YYNGEE come from the germline V gene. CDR3 DNA sequence: TGTGCCAGCAGCGCCGAGAGGGACTTAGGGATCGCGCAGTATTTT. Its translation is CASSAERDLGIAQYF.

The gene calls are TRBV28 and TRBJ2-1; 8 bases align to TRBD2. The germline gives CDR1 MDHEN, CDR2 SYDVKM. The trim removed 6 bases at V and 6 bases at J, leaving 10 bases unmatched. The CDR3 runs to 15 residues. The CDR3 sequence: CASRRAGLGLNEQFF. The CDR3 bases are TGTGCCAGCAGACGAGCGGGACTAGGCCTCAATGAGCAGTTCTTC.

This clone was counted once. A read error may produce the germline difference seen at one junction end. The rearrangement links TRBV5-1 to TRBJ2-6, with D possibly TRBD1 on 5 matching bases. Germline lookup yields CDR1 SGHRS and CDR2 YFSETQ. The CDR3 length is 14 residues. The CDR3 is CASSSPSGANGLTF. The CDR3 nucleotides are TGCGCCAGCAGCTCCCCCTCTGGGGCCAACGGCCTGACTTTC.

In this sample, this clone turned up a few times. The chain couples TRBV28 to TRBJ1-5; D remains ambiguous. The CDR3 extends over 12 amino acids. Germline CDR1 is MDHEN and CDR2 is SYDVKM. Trimming removed 6 bases at V and 7 bases at J, with 10 bases between. The CDR3 DNA is TGTGCCAGCAGGCAAGTAGTCCAGCCCCAGCATTTT. This translates into CASRQVVQPQHF.

This rearrangement joins TRBV5-1 to TRBJ2-2; 8 bases are shared with TRBD1. Trimming at V came to 3 bases and at J to 7 bases, leaving 8 bases not matched to a gene. Germline CDR1 and CDR2: SGHRS and YFSETQ. CDR3 length equals 15 residues. The CDR3, as DNA: TGCGCCAGCAGCTGGGGTCAACAGGGGGTCGGGGAGCTGTTTTTT. This translates into CASSWGQQGVGELFF.